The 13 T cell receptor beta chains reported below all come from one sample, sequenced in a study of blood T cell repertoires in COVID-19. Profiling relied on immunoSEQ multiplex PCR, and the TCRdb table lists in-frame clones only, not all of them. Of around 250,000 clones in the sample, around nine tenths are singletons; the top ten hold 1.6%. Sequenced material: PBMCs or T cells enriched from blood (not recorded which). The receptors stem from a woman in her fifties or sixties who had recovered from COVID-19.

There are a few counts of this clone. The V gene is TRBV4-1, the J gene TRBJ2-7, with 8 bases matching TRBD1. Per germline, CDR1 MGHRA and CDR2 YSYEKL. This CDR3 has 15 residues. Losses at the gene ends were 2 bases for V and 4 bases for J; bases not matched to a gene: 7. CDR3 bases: TGCGCCAGCAGCCAAAGGACAGGGATGGAGTACGAGCAGTACTTC. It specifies CASSQRTGMEYEQYF.

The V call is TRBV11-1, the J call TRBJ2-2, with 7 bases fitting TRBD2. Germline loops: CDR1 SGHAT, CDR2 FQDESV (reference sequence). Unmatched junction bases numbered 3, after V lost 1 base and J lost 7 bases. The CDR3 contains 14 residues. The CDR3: CASSLDREVGELFF. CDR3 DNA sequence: TGTGCCAGCAGCTTAGACCGGGAGGTCGGGGAGCTGTTTTTT.

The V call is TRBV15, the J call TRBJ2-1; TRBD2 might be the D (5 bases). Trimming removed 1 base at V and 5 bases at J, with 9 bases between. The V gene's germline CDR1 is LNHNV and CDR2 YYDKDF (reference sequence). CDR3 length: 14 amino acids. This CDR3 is CATSRGGSHNEQFF. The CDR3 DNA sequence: TGTGCCACCAGCAGAGGAGGGAGCCACAATGAGCAGTTCTTC.

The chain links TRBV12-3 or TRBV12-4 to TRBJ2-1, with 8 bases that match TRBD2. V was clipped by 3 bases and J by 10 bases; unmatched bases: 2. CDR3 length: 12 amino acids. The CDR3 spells CASSLIAGEQFF. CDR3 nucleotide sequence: TGTGCCAGCAGTTTGATAGCGGGAGAGCAGTTCTTC.

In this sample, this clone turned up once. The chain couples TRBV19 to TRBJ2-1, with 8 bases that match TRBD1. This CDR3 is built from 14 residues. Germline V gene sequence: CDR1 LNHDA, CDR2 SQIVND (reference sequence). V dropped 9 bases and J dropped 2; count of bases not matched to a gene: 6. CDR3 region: CASQGAQTYNEQFF. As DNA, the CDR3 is TGTGCCAGCCAGGGGGCACAAACCTACAATGAGCAGTTCTTC.

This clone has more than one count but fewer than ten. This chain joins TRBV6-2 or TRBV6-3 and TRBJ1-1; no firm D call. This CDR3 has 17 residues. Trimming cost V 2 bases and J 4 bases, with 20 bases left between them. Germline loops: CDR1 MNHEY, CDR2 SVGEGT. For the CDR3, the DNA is TGTGCCAGCAGTTACAACCGTATCGTGGCTCTGATCACTGAAGCTTTCTTT. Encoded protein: CASSYNRIVALITEAFF.

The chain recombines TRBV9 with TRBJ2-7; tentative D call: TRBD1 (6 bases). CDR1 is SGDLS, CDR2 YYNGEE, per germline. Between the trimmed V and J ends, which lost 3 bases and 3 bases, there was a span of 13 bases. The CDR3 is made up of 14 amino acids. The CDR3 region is CASSEGRGIYEQYF. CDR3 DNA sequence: TGTGCCAGCAGCGAGGGTAGGGGGATCTACGAGCAGTACTTC.

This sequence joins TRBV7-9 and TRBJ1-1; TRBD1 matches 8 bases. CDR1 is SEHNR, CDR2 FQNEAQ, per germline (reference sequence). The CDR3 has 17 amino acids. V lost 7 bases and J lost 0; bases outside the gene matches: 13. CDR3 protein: CASNQGRDRSMNTEAFF. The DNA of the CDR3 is TGTGCCAGCAACCAGGGCCGGGACAGGAGCATGAACACTGAAGCTTTCTTT.

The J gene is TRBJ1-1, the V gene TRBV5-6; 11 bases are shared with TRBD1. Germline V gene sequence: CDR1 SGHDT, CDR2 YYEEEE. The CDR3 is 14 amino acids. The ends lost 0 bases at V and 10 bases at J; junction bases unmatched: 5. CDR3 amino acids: CASSLGTGGARAFF. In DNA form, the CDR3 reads TGTGCCAGCAGCTTGGGGACAGGGGGCGCGAGAGCTTTCTTT.

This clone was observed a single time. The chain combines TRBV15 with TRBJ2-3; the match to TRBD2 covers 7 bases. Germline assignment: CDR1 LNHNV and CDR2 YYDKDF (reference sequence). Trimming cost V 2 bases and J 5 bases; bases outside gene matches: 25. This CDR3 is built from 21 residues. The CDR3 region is CATSRRPTSGSRVGGRDTQYF. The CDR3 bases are TGTGCCACCAGCAGACGGCCTACATCAGGAAGTCGGGTGGGCGGGAGAGATACGCAGTATTTT.

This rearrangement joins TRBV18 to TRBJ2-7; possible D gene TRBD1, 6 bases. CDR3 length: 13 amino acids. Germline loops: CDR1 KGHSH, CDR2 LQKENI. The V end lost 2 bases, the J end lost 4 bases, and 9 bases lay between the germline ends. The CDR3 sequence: CASSPETGYEQYF. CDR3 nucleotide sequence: TGTGCCAGCTCACCAGAGACAGGATACGAGCAGTACTTC.

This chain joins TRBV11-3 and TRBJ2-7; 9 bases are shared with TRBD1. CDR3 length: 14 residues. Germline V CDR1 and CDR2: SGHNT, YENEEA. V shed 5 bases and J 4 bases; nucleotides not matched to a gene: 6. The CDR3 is CASSPDRGGYEQYF. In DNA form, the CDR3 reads TGTGCCAGCAGCCCGGACAGGGGAGGGTACGAGCAGTACTTC.

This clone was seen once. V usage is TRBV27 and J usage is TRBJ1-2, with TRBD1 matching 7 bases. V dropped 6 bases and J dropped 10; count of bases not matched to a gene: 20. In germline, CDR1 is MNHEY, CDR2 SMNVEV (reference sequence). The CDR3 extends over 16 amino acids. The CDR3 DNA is TGTGCCAGCAGGTATCGCTTAGGGACAGTTTATTCCTCCTACACCTTC. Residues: CASRYRLGTVYSSYTF.